What follows are 15 T cell receptor beta chains derived from one specimen sequenced in a study of T cell repertoires in cytomegalovirus infection. One entry per CDR3 protein, called by TCRdb with MiXCR from the reads. The table records around 770,000 distinct CDR3 sequences, 25% to 35% of them present only once. For these TCRs, the target antigens are not known. The source material was cultured CD8+ T cells from PBMCs, sampled from culture after CMV antigen stimulation. These receptors originate from a human donor in good health (CMV status not recorded). Some clones in this sample may be carry-over from other donors' samples.

There are a few counts of this clonotype. At one of its ends the junction is not consistent with the germline gene, which may arise from a read error. The rearrangement joins TRBV7-9 to TRBJ2-1; D may match TRBD1 or TRBD2 (5 bases each). The CDR3 spans 11 residues. Germline CDR1 is SEHNR and CDR2 is FQNEAQ (reference sequence). CDR3 sequence (DNA): TGTGCCAGCAGCTTAGGGGACGGATACTGCTTC. This translates into CASSLGDGYCF.

The rearrangement links TRBV10-1 to TRBJ1-1; D gene unclear. Trimming took 2 bases from V and 0 from J, leaving 7 bases between them. This CDR3 region has 14 residues. Germline assignment: CDR1 WNHNN and CDR2 SYGVQD (reference sequence). The CDR3 region has the DNA TGCGCCAGCAGTGAGGGCAGCTTGAACACTGAAGCTTTCTTT. It yields the protein CASSEGSLNTEAFF.

The chain combines TRBV6-4 with TRBJ2-1, with 7 bases matching TRBD2. This CDR3 comprises 14 residues. V was pared by 8 bases and J by 12 bases, with 16 bases of the junction left unmatched. The germline gives CDR1 MRHNA, CDR2 SNTAGT. The chain's CDR3 is CASGEGPSDPVQFF. CDR3 DNA: TGTGCCAGCGGGGAGGGTCCTAGCGATCCTGTGCAGTTCTTC.

At least ten counts were recorded for this clonotype. The rearrangement uses TRBV7-8 and TRBJ2-5; maybe TRBD1 (6 bases). Trimming shortened V by 5 bases and J by 2 bases, and 12 bases separated the two germline ends. Germline lookup yields CDR1 SGHVS and CDR2 FQNEAQ. The CDR3 is 14 amino acids. This CDR3 is CASSELDSQETQYF. DNA of the CDR3: TGTGCCAGCAGCGAACTGGACAGTCAAGAGACCCAGTACTTC.

This clonotype was seen a handful of times. The J gene is TRBJ1-1, the V gene TRBV6-4, with TRBD1 as a possible D gene (5 bases). The V and J ends lost 0 bases and 4 bases respectively, with 12 bases between them. The CDR3 spans 15 residues. Looked up from germline, CDR1 is MRHNA and CDR2 is SNTAGT. CDR3 DNA: TGTGCCAGCAGTGACTCGAGCAAGAGGGGCACTGAAGCTTTCTTT. The encoded protein is CASSDSSKRGTEAFF.

V gene TRBV24-1 combines with J gene TRBJ1-1; D uncertain. With 5 bases removed from V and 3 bases from J, the gap between germline ends came to 9 bases. Germline CDR1 reads KGHDR; CDR2 reads SFDVKD. The CDR3 spans 13 residues. The DNA for the CDR3 is TGTGCCACCAGTGGCAGATATGACACTGAAGCTTTCTTT. Its translation: CATSGRYDTEAFF.

The rearrangement links TRBV27 to TRBJ1-5; D ambiguous. The CDR3 is made up of 16 amino acids. The V gene's germline CDR1 is MNHEY and CDR2 SMNVEV (reference sequence). Between the trimmed V and J ends, which lost 3 bases and 7 bases, there was a span of 19 bases. The CDR3 DNA sequence: TGTGCCAGCAGTTTGATGGGAGAGGATATAGGACAGCCCCAGCATTTT. It translates to CASSLMGEDIGQPQHF.

This clonotype was detected only a few times. The chain carries TRBV5-6 and TRBJ2-5; D is ambiguous. V was clipped by 3 bases and J by 2 bases, with 11 bases between them. Germline loops: CDR1 SGHDT, CDR2 YYEEEE. This CDR3 contains 14 residues. The CDR3 sequence: CASSSPRDQETQYF. In DNA, the CDR3 is TGTGCCAGCAGCTCCCCTCGAGATCAAGAGACCCAGTACTTC.

This clonotype was recorded a few times. This rearrangement joins TRBV4-1 to TRBJ1-2; D might be TRBD1 (5 bases). From germline, CDR1 is MGHRA and CDR2 YSYEKL. V lost 0 bases, J lost 6 bases, and 11 bases lay in between. The CDR3 has 14 residues. The CDR3: CASSQDTGWDGYTF. CDR3 sequence (DNA): TGCGCCAGCAGCCAAGATACAGGTTGGGATGGCTACACCTTC.

This clonotype was counted only a few times. As DNA, the CDR3 is TGTGCCGGAAAGAGGGGGAATGAGCAGTTCTTC. Translated, it gives CAGKRGNEQFF. V gene TRBV11-2 combines with J gene TRBJ2-1, with D possibly matching TRBD1 (6 bases). Trimming cost V 11 bases and J 7 bases, with 12 bases left between them. The CDR3 is 11 residues long. From germline, CDR1 is SGHAT and CDR2 FQNNGV.

A few counts support this clonotype. The chain couples TRBV27 to TRBJ1-1; D is possibly TRBD1 (5 bases). CDR1 MNHEY and CDR2 SMNVEV come from the germline V gene (reference sequence). This CDR3 contains 17 residues. V was shortened by 10 bases and J by 0 bases, with 24 bases between the two germline ends. CDR3 coding DNA: TGTGCCACCTTGGCTGGGGGGAGGGGCAGACTGAACACTGAAGCTTTCTTT. The encoded protein is CATLAGGRGRLNTEAFF.

The chain recombines TRBV13 with TRBJ1-1; the D is unclear. CDR3 length: 13 residues. V dropped 5 bases and J dropped 11 bases, with 18 bases sitting between them. The V gene's germline CDR1 is PRHDT and CDR2 FYEKMQ (reference sequence). In nucleotides, the CDR3 is TGTGCCAGCAGCCAGACATCAGGATCGGGGGCTTTCTTT. Encoded protein: CASSQTSGSGAFF.

This clonotype was counted ten times or more. The chain employs TRBV7-8 and TRBJ1-1; D unresolved. Between the trimmed V and J ends, which lost 6 bases and 7 bases, there was a span of 12 bases. The CDR3 consists of 12 residues. The V gene's germline CDR1 is SGHVS and CDR2 FQNEAQ. This CDR3 reads CASSWTGVEAFF. Here the CDR3 DNA reads TGTGCCAGCAGTTGGACCGGGGTTGAAGCTTTCTTT.

This clonotype was detected a few times. This chain uses TRBV10-2 with TRBJ1-2; the match to TRBD1 covers 12 bases. The CDR3 loop spans 17 amino acids. Trimming at V came to 3 bases and at J to 4 bases, leaving 9 bases not matched to a gene. Germline V gene lookup returns CDR1 WSHSY and CDR2 SAAADI. The CDR3 reads CASSDLGDRGPAYGYTF. Here the CDR3 DNA reads TGCGCCAGCAGTGACCTCGGGGACAGGGGGCCGGCCTATGGCTACACCTTC.

The chain uses TRBV7-2 and TRBJ1-1; D remains ambiguous. The CDR3 extends over 14 amino acids. Per germline, CDR1 SGHTA and CDR2 FQGNSA. Trimming shortened V by 1 base and J by 6 bases, and 12 bases separated the two germline ends. CDR3 bases: TGTGCCAGCAGCTTAGACAATTTGTCCTCTGAAGCTTTCTTT. Amino acids: CASSLDNLSSEAFF.